These T cell receptor beta chains were read from a single sample in a study of lymphopenia after photon versus proton radiotherapy. Sequencing was performed with immunoSEQ multiplex PCR; in TCRdb, only in-frame clones are kept and a portion is missing. Here the sample spans 50,000 to 70,000 clones, about nine tenths being singletons. This sample comprised peripheral blood, obtained from a patient treated with proton-based radiotherapy. The source of these receptors is a man at least 80 years old with esophageal cancer. Each CDR3 is given with its conserved first and last residue. The D gene is left open where the match is weak. Size tells how often a clone was seen (once, few, many) or the class of an expanded clone, and some rows leave it out.

D gene	V gene	J gene	clone size	CDR3 DNA	CDR3 protein
NA	TRBV5-4	TRBJ1-1	NA	TGTGCCAGCAGCTTGGGTTCGAACACTGAAGCTTTCTTT	CASSLGSNTEAFF
NA	TRBV15	TRBJ2-7	NA	TGTGCCACCAGCAGAGTCCAGGTCTCTATTTACGAGCAGTACTTC	CATSRVQVSIYEQYF
NA	TRBV7-2	TRBJ1-1	NA	TGTGCCAGCAGCTATGGACAGTACACTGAAGCTTTCTTT	CASSYGQYTEAFF
NA	TRBV11-2	TRBJ2-5	NA	TGTGCCAGCAGCTACCTACGGAGGGGGCGAGCAGGGACCCAGTACTTC	CASSYLRRGRAGTQYF
NA	TRBV11-2	TRBJ1-2	once	TGTGCCAGCAGCTTAGGTTACAACTATGGCTACACCTTC	CASSLGYNYGYTF
TRBD1	TRBV5-1	TRBJ1-6	NA	TGCGCCAGCAGCTTGGAGGGACAGGATAATTCACCCCTCCACTTT	CASSLEGQDNSPLHF
NA	TRBV7-9	TRBJ1-4	NA	TGTGCCAGCAGCTTAGTGGGAGAAAAACTGTTTTTT	CASSLVGEKLFF
NA	TRBV4-3	TRBJ2-1	NA	TGCGCCAGCAGCCACCTCCATGAGCAGTTCTTC	CASSHLHEQFF
NA	TRBV19	TRBJ1-1	NA	TGTGCCAGTAGTATGCTAGGGGCTGAAGCTTTCTTT	CASSMLGAEAFF
NA	TRBV11-2	TRBJ1-4	NA	TGTGCCAGCAGCCTCCAGGCAGCAACTAATGAAAAACTGTTTTTT	CASSLQAATNEKLFF
NA	TRBV27	TRBJ2-3	NA	TGTGCCAGCAGTTTGGCGACAGGCCCTCGGACAGATACGCAGTATTTT	CASSLATGPRTDTQYF
NA	TRBV5-1	TRBJ1-3	NA	TGCGCCAGCAGCGCCGACTTACAGGGCGGAGGAAACACCATATATTTT	CASSADLQGGGNTIYF
TRBD1	TRBV7-2	TRBJ1-3	NA	TGTGCCAGCAGCTTCGCCGGGACAGGGGTTACTGGAAACACCATATATTTT	CASSFAGTGVTGNTIYF
NA	TRBV7-2	TRBJ2-7	once	TGTGCCAGCAGCTTAGACGCCCCCCAACCGGAGCAGTACTTC	CASSLDAPQPEQYF